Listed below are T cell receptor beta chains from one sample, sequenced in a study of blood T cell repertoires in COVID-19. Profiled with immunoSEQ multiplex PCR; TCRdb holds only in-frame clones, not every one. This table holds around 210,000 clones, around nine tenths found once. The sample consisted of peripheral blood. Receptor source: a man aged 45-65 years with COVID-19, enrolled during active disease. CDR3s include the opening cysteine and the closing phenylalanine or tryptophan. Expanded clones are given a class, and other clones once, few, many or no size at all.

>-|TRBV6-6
CASSYPGLAGNNEQFF
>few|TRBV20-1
CSASRDSRTDTQYF
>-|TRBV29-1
CSVSGTAISTDTQYF
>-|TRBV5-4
CASSSARDRGQNNEKLFF
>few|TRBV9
CASSVLRGNGFNEQFF
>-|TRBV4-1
CASSKGAGEGTDTQYF
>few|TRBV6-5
CASRSTVNTEAFF
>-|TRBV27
CASRGLPGDQPQHF
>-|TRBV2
CASSETRVGGNTIYF
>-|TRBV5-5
CPSTNGGQGAGSYNSPLHF
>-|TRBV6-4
CASSDQADLSTDTQYF
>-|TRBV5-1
CASAERSSYEQYF
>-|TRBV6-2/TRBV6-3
CASSQRRTGLEPQHF
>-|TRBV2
CASRARTEGSPLHF
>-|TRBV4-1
CASSPAILRGDTQYF
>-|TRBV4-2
CASSQERGANTEAFF
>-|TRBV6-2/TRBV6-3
CASSYSRATQQPQHF
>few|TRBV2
CASNGPLSYEQYF
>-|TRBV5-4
CASSGRAGLVTETQYF
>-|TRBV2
CASRGGITYQETQYF
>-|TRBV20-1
CSASKAGAYYEQYF
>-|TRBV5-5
CASSLDPSGRAYEQYF
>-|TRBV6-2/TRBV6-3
CASSLSGGSSNQPQHF
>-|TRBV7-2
CASSATGASGVPQETQYF
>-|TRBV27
CASSQWGPQETQYF
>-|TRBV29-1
CSVGAGRTYQETQYF
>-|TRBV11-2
CASSSQTANTGELFF
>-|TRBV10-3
CAISEGARGRVSTDTQYF
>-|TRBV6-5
CASSQDWADTQYF
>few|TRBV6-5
CASRADRMNTEAFF
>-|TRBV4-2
CASSQATLAGGPHEQFF
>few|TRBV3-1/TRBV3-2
CASKPGTLNTEAFF
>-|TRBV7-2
CASSLESGSTDTQYF
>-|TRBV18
CASSPPSGLGNGEQFF
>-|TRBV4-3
CASSQDPGAYEQYF
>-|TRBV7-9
CASTWELTYEQYF